A single sample is the source of the 11 T cell receptor beta chains below, sequenced in a study of beta chain features in type 1 diabetes. The authors reverse transcribed all of the isolated RNA, so sequencing captured expressed TCRB transcripts. Assay: immunoSEQ multiplex PCR; the TCRdb copy retains only in-frame clones and omits some. The sample has 300,000 to 350,000 clones, under 8.5% seen once. The material sequenced was central memory CD4+ T cells from blood. Every receptor here comes from a woman aged 18-29 years in good health.

This clone was observed a few times. The gene calls are TRBV28 and TRBJ1-1; D ambiguous. The germline V gene encodes CDR1 MDHEN and CDR2 SYDVKM. The CDR3 length is 15 residues. Trimming stripped 7 bases from V and 0 bases from J, with 15 bases between. CDR3 residues: CASKNLVTMNTEAFF. The CDR3 DNA sequence: TGTGCCAGCAAGAACCTCGTGACGATGAACACTGAAGCTTTCTTT. The entire variable domain, with the rest obtained from reference TRBV28 and TRBJ1-1, is as follows: DVKVTQSSRYLVKRTGEKVFLECVQDMDHENMFWYRQDPGLGLRLIYFSYDVKMKEKGDIPEGYSVSREKKERFSLILESASTNQTSMYLCASKNLVTMNTEAFFGQGTRLTVV.

This sequence joins TRBV7-2 and TRBJ1-2; D call uncertain. V was pared by 4 bases and J by 1 base, with 10 bases between. CDR1 and CDR2 (germline): SGHTA, FQGNSA. The CDR3 totals 14 residues. The CDR3 DNA sequence: TGTGCCAGCAGCTACACGGACGGTAACTATGGCTACACCTTC. The encoded protein is CASSYTDGNYGYTF.

In its sample, this clone was seen a few times. The chain employs TRBV18 and TRBJ2-7; TRBD2 matches at 8 bases. Trimming at V came to 8 bases and at J to 2 bases, leaving 5 bases not matched to a gene. Germline-derived CDR1 and CDR2 are KGHSH and LQKENI. This CDR3 has 13 residues. The DNA for the CDR3 is TGTGCCAGCCAAGCGGGGGTCACCTACGAGCAGTACTTC. The encoded protein is CASQAGVTYEQYF. The entire variable domain, with the rest obtained from reference TRBV18 and TRBJ2-7, is as follows: NAGVMQNPRHLVRRRGQEARLRCSPMKGHSHVYWYRQLPEEGLKFMVYLQKENIIDESGMPKERFSAEFPKEGPSILRIQQVVRGDSAAYFCASQAGVTYEQYFGPGTRLTVT.

The chain has TRBV27 and TRBJ2-2; 8 bases agree with TRBD2. CDR1 MNHEY and CDR2 SMNVEV come from the germline V gene (reference sequence). The CDR3 is made up of 15 amino acids. The trim removed 2 bases at V and 7 bases at J, leaving 6 bases unmatched. The CDR3 coding sequence is TGTGCCAGCAGTTTAATGGGACTAGGTTACGGGGAGCTGTTTTTT. Translation gives CASSLMGLGYGELFF.

There are a few counts of this clone. The gene calls are TRBV7-8 and TRBJ2-1; tentative D call: TRBD1 (6 bases). Germline V lookup: CDR1 SGHVS, CDR2 FQNEAQ. This CDR3 contains 15 residues. Trimming left V 5 bases short and J 9 bases short, with 20 bases between. The CDR3 reads CASSLRQVTTSEQFF. CDR3 DNA: TGTGCCAGCAGCCTGAGACAGGTCACGACGTCTGAGCAGTTCTTC.

This clone was recorded a few times. The chain uses TRBV29-1 and TRBJ2-5, with TRBD2 identical over 11 bases. Trimming cost V 4 bases and J 4 bases; bases outside gene matches: 11. The CDR3 contains 16 residues. The germline gives CDR1 SQVTM, CDR2 ANQGSEA. CDR3 loop: CSVAGGLAGGGETQYF. The CDR3 DNA is TGCAGCGTTGCGGGTGGGCTAGCGGGAGGTGGAGAGACCCAGTACTTC.

The gene calls are TRBV13 and TRBJ2-3, with D perhaps TRBD1 (5 bases). V lost 5 bases and J lost 6, with 18 bases in between. CDR1 and CDR2 (germline): PRHDT, FYEKMQ (reference sequence). This CDR3 has 15 amino acids. The CDR3 DNA follows: TGTGCCAGCAGCATGAGACAGCCAGGTGGCGATACGCAGTATTTT. This sequence encodes CASSMRQPGGDTQYF.

This chain connects TRBV2 to TRBJ2-7; TRBD2 might be the D (5 bases). CDR1 and CDR2 (germline): SNHLY, FYNNEI. There are 12 residues in the CDR3. The ends were cut back, 6 bases at V and 1 base at J, with 7 bases in the middle. CDR3 nucleotide sequence: TGTGCCAGCAGCGGGATGTCCTACGAGCAGTACTTC. Protein sequence: CASSGMSYEQYF.

The genes are TRBV5-1 and TRBJ2-3, with D perhaps TRBD1 (6 bases). Germline V gene lookup returns CDR1 SGHRS and CDR2 YFSETQ. V was cut by 4 bases and J by 5 bases, with 14 bases left in between. CDR3 length: 14 residues. CDR3 nucleotide sequence: TGCGCCAGCAGCGAACCGGGACAACAAGATACGCAGTATTTT. It encodes CASSEPGQQDTQYF.

This chain connects TRBV19 to TRBJ2-5; 8 bases match TRBD2. V trimming: 2 bases; J trimming: 4 bases; junction bases outside the gene matches: 0. The CDR3 is 13 amino acids. Per the germline V gene, CDR1 is LNHDA and CDR2 is SQIVND (reference sequence). The CDR3 protein is CASSISGRETQYF. CDR3 nucleotide sequence: TGTGCCAGTAGTATAAGCGGGAGAGAGACCCAGTACTTC.

The CDR3 loop is CASSSSGLAEETQYF. The CDR3 coding sequence is TGTGCCAGCAGCAGCTCGGGACTAGCGGAAGAGACCCAGTACTTC. The chain employs TRBV21-1 and TRBJ2-5; whether TRBD2, the table's D call, matches the DNA was not checked. TRBV21-1 is a recognized pseudogene. This CDR3 has 15 residues.